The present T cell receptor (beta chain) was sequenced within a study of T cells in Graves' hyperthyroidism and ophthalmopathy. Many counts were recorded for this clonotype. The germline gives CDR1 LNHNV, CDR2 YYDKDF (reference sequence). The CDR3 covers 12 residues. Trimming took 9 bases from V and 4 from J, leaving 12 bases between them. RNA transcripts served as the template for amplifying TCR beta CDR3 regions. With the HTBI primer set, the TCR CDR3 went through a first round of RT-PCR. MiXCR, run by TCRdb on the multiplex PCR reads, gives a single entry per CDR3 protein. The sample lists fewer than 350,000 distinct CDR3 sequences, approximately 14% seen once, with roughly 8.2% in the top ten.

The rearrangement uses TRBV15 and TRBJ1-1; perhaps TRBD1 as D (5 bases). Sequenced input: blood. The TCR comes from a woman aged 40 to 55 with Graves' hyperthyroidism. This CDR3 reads CATGPLSTEAFF. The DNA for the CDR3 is TGTGCCACGGGACCACTGAGCACTGAAGCTTTCTTT.